These 30 T cell receptor beta chains originate from one sample sequenced in a study of PD-L1 blockade in urothelial cancer. Sequencing was performed with immunoSEQ multiplex PCR; in TCRdb, only in-frame clones are kept and a portion is missing. The sample yields 50,000 or so clones, 80% to 90% seen once. The sample's time point: pretreatment peripheral blood. Sequencing used PBMCs, obtained around atezolizumab (anti-PD-L1) treatment. These receptors were collected from a man aged 70-80 years with urothelial cancer.

The chain combines TRBV27 with TRBJ2-7; 9 bases map to TRBD1. J was trimmed by 3 bases and V by 4 bases; bases with no gene match: 4. Germline V gives CDR1 MNHEY, CDR2 SMNVEV (reference sequence). This CDR3 spans 14 amino acids. Written as DNA, the CDR3 is TGTGCCAGCAGTTGGGGGGACAGGGACTACGAGCAGTACTTC. It codes for CASSWGDRDYEQYF.

CDR3 sequence (DNA): TGCGCCAGCAGCTTTTCCCCCCGGAGCTCCTATAATTCACCCCTCCACTTT. It is translated as CASSFSPRSSYNSPLHF. The chain is built from TRBV5-1 and TRBJ1-6; D unclear. V shed 2 bases and J shed 0 bases, with 12 bases lying between them. Germline loops: CDR1 SGHRS, CDR2 YFSETQ. The CDR3 length is 17 residues. The entire variable domain, with the rest obtained from reference TRBV5-1 and TRBJ1-6, is as follows: KAGVTQTPRYLIKTRGQQVTLSCSPISGHRSVSWYQQTPGQGLQFLFEYFSETQRNKGNFPGRFSGRQFSNSRSEMNVSTLELGDSALYLCASSFSPRSSYNSPLHFGNGTRLTVT.

This clone was observed a few times. V usage is TRBV7-3 and J usage is TRBJ2-1, with D possibly matching TRBD1 (5 bases). The CDR3 consists of 12 residues. Germline CDR1 reads SGHTA; CDR2 reads FQGTGA. The V gene lost 2 bases and the J gene lost 6 bases, with 5 bases spanning the gap. DNA of the CDR3: TGTGCCAGCAGCTTAGACAGCAATGAGCAGTTCTTC. Amino acid sequence: CASSLDSNEQFF.

J is TRBJ1-2 and V is TRBV28, with D unclear. The V gene lost 6 bases and the J gene lost 6 bases, with 14 bases spanning the gap. This CDR3 has 13 residues. Germline lookup yields CDR1 MDHEN and CDR2 SYDVKM. CDR3 coding DNA: TGTGCCAGCAGGGAGGAAGGTGACGATGGCTACACCTTC. It yields the protein CASREEGDDGYTF.

This clone was seen a single time. This chain joins TRBV5-1 and TRBJ2-1, with 8 bases aligning to TRBD2. The CDR3 is made up of 14 amino acids. Trimming at V came to 1 base and at J to 7 bases, leaving 4 bases not matched to a gene. Germline V gives CDR1 SGHRS, CDR2 YFSETQ. CDR3 region: CASSLSGGSNEQFF. The CDR3 DNA sequence: TGCGCCAGCAGCTTGAGCGGGGGCTCTAATGAGCAGTTCTTC.

The rearrangement links TRBV4-2 to TRBJ2-6, with 7 positions matching TRBD2. Losses at the gene ends were 0 bases for V and 0 bases for J; bases not matched to a gene: 14. CDR1 is LGHNA and CDR2 is YNFKEQ in the germline V gene. CDR3 length equals 21 residues. CDR3 sequence (DNA): TGTGCCAGCAGCCAAGATCGGGTCATGGTAGCGGGTAACTCTGGGGCCAACGTCCTGACTTTC. Translated: CASSQDRVMVAGNSGANVLTF.

The CDR3 sequence: CASSLVVGGEQYF. The CDR3 nucleotides read TGCGCCAGCAGCTTGGTGGTGGGGGGCGAGCAGTACTTC. The chain uses TRBV5-1 and TRBJ2-7; TRBD2 is a possible D gene (6 bases). The CDR3 covers 13 residues. Looked up from germline, CDR1 is SGHRS and CDR2 is YFSETQ. Trimming shortened V by 0 bases and J by 6 bases, and 10 bases separated the two germline ends.

This chain uses TRBV5-6 with TRBJ1-1; TRBD1 might be the D (5 bases). The CDR3 runs 15 residues. Germline loops: CDR1 SGHDT, CDR2 YYEEEE. Trimming left V 2 bases short and J 4 bases short, with 15 bases between. The CDR3 DNA sequence: TGTGCCAGCAGCTTTTCAGGGAAGTGGGGCACTGAAGCTTTCTTT. Amino acids: CASSFSGKWGTEAFF.

The chain employs TRBV12-5 and TRBJ2-2; weak D call: TRBD1 (6 bases). V was shortened by 1 base and J by 7 bases, with 19 bases between the two germline ends. The CDR3 spans 17 residues. Per germline, CDR1 LGHNT and CDR2 FRNRAP. The DNA for the CDR3 is TGTGCTAGTGGTTTGGCGCTGCAGGGGTCCTACGGCGGGGAGCTGTTTTTT. This encodes CASGLALQGSYGGELFF.

The chain couples TRBV28 to TRBJ1-2; no reliable D call. There are 12 residues in the CDR3. V lost 6 bases and J lost 2, with 7 bases in between. The V gene's germline CDR1 is MDHEN and CDR2 SYDVKM. The CDR3 DNA is TGTGCCAGCAGCAGGCAGAACTATGGCTACACCTTC. Translation gives CASSRQNYGYTF.

The rearrangement joins TRBV28 to TRBJ2-1, with 7 nucleotides matching TRBD2. Germline trimming cut 9 bases from V and 4 bases from J; bases unmatched to any gene: 12. The germline gives CDR1 MDHEN, CDR2 SYDVKM. CDR3 length equals 15 residues. Here the CDR3 DNA reads TGTGCCAGTCGATCAACTAGCGCGATTTACAATGAGCAGTTCTTC. It translates to CASRSTSAIYNEQFF. Filled out from reference TRBV28 and TRBJ2-1, the complete variable domain reads DVKVTQSSRYLVKRTGEKVFLECVQDMDHENMFWYRQDPGLGLRLIYFSYDVKMKEKGDIPEGYSVSREKKERFSLILESASTNQTSMYLCASRSTSAIYNEQFFGPGTRLTVL.

The genes are TRBV6-1 and TRBJ2-2; the D gene is possibly TRBD2 (5 bases). V was pared by 5 bases and J by 4 bases, with 5 bases between. Per the germline V gene, CDR1 is MNHNS and CDR2 is SASEGT. The CDR3 consists of 12 residues. The CDR3: CASSRGTGELFF. CDR3 in DNA: TGTGCCAGCAGTCGGGGCACCGGGGAGCTGTTTTTT.

V usage is TRBV7-8 and J usage is TRBJ1-2; TRBD1 matches 12 bases. V lost 5 bases and J lost 4; bases outside the gene matches: 17. The CDR3 length is 19 residues. Germline CDR1 is SGHVS and CDR2 is FQNEAQ. The CDR3 DNA follows: TGTGCCAGCAGCATCCGGGACAGGGGGCGGGGGGGTCTAATCTATGGCTACACCTTC. Its translation is CASSIRDRGRGGLIYGYTF. The full variable domain, rest sourced from reference TRBV7-8 and TRBJ1-2, is GAGVSQSPRYKVAKRGQDVALRCDPISGHVSLFWYQQALGQGPEFLTYFQNEAQLDKSGLPSDRFFAERPEGSVSTLKIQRTQQEDSAVYLCASSIRDRGRGGLIYGYTFGSGTRLTVV.

This chain links TRBV5-1 with TRBJ2-1; 7 positions agree with TRBD1. The CDR3 totals 14 residues. CDR1 SGHRS and CDR2 YFSETQ come from the germline V gene. The junction had 7 bases not matched to a gene; V was cut back by 5 bases and J by 5 bases. The CDR3 DNA sequence: TGCGCCAGCAGTCAGATCGGGACAGACAATGAGCAGTTCTTC. Translated, it gives CASSQIGTDNEQFF.

The J gene is TRBJ1-5, the V gene TRBV19; 8 nucleotides match TRBD1. The germline V gene has CDR1 LNHDA and CDR2 SQIVND (reference sequence). J was trimmed by 9 bases and V by 7 bases; bases with no gene match: 8. The CDR3 covers 13 residues. The CDR3 DNA reads as TGTGCCAGTACCGGGACAGGCGCCCCGCCCCAGCATTTT. Residues: CASTGTGAPPQHF.

This rearrangement joins TRBV2 to TRBJ2-1, with 8 positions matching TRBD2. Germline V lookup: CDR1 SNHLY, CDR2 FYNNEI. This CDR3 comprises 15 residues. The trim removed 5 bases at V and 7 bases at J, leaving 10 bases unmatched. This CDR3 reads CASSKGTSDRNEQFF. DNA of the CDR3: TGTGCCAGCAGTAAGGGGACTAGTGATCGGAATGAGCAGTTCTTC.

The chain recombines TRBV5-1 with TRBJ2-3; 15 nucleotides line up with TRBD2. The germline CDR1 and CDR2 sequences are SGHRS and YFSETQ. The CDR3 is 17 residues long. The ends lost 3 bases at V and 4 bases at J; junction bases unmatched: 6. The CDR3 spells CASSWGTSGGRSDTQYF. CDR3 coding DNA: TGCGCCAGCAGCTGGGGGACTAGCGGGGGGAGGTCAGATACGCAGTATTTT.

The chain carries TRBV4-3 and TRBJ1-2; D perhaps matches TRBD1 (5 bases). The germline gives CDR1 LGHNA, CDR2 YSLEER. V lost 1 base and J 4 bases, leaving 13 bases between the germline ends. The CDR3 consists of 15 residues. This CDR3 reads CASSQGLGPVYGYTF. The CDR3 DNA reads as TGCGCCAGCAGCCAAGGGCTGGGGCCGGTCTATGGCTACACCTTC.

V is TRBV7-9 and J is TRBJ1-1, with D possibly matching TRBD1 (5 bases). V was trimmed by 4 bases and J by 7 bases, leaving 10 bases between them. The CDR3 extends over 12 amino acids. Germline V gene sequence: CDR1 SEHNR, CDR2 FQNEAQ (reference sequence). This chain's CDR3 is CASSSGEGEAFF. The DNA of the CDR3 is TGTGCCAGCAGCTCGGGGGAAGGTGAAGCTTTCTTT.

This chain joins TRBV9 and TRBJ2-1, with D uncertain. The V end was cut by 0 bases, the J end by 1 base, with 11 bases between. Germline CDR1 SGDLS, CDR2 YYNGEE. The CDR3 length is 16 residues. The CDR3 sequence is CASSVGLALSYNEQFF. The CDR3 DNA is TGTGCCAGCAGCGTAGGATTAGCCTTGTCCTACAATGAGCAGTTCTTC. Full variable domain (rest looked up from reference TRBV9 and TRBJ2-1): DSGVTQTPKHLITATGQRVTLRCSPRSGDLSVYWYQQSLDQGLQFLIQYYNGEERAKGNILERFSAQQFPDLHSELNLSSLELGDSALYFCASSVGLALSYNEQFFGPGTRLTVL.

This clone was observed once. The gene calls are TRBV9 and TRBJ2-2, with a weak D call TRBD2 (7 bases). The V and J ends lost 0 bases and 7 bases respectively, with 16 bases between them. The CDR3 has 16 amino acids. Germline V gene sequence: CDR1 SGDLS, CDR2 YYNGEE. The CDR3 bases are TGTGCCAGCAGCGTAGCTAGGGGGGGCGCGTTCGGGGAGCTGTTTTTT. Its translation: CASSVARGGAFGELFF.

V gene TRBV30 combines with J gene TRBJ1-1, with TRBD1 matching 7 bases. The junction had 6 bases not matched to a gene; V was cut back by 2 bases and J by 6 bases. CDR3 length equals 13 residues. Germline V gene sequence: CDR1 GTSNPN, CDR2 SVGIG (reference sequence). For the CDR3, the DNA is TGTGCCTGGAGTTTCACTGACAGGGCTGAAGCTTTCTTT. Protein product: CAWSFTDRAEAFF.

CDR3 residues: CASSLYRGYQETQYF. The CDR3 nucleotides are TGTGCCAGCAGTTTATATCGGGGGTACCAAGAGACCCAGTACTTC. V and J are TRBV28 and TRBJ2-5; D perhaps matches TRBD2 (6 bases). The CDR3 loop spans 15 amino acids. Trimming pared 1 base from V and 0 bases from J, leaving 9 bases between. Germline CDR1 is MDHEN and CDR2 is SYDVKM.

The chain combines TRBV7-8 with TRBJ2-2; TRBD2 agrees at 11 bases. The V and J ends lost 5 bases and 5 bases, in that order; junction bases with no gene match: 16. From germline, CDR1 is SGHVS and CDR2 FQNEAQ. This CDR3 contains 19 residues. As DNA, the CDR3 is TGTGCCAGCAGCCCGTCCAGACTAGCGGGATCAAGAAGAACCGGGGAGCTGTTTTTT. Amino acids: CASSPSRLAGSRRTGELFF.

This clone was seen only a few times. The rearrangement joins TRBV30 to TRBJ2-7; no definite D call. CDR1 GTSNPN and CDR2 SVGIG come from the germline V gene (reference sequence). This CDR3 contains 15 residues. The ends were cut back, 0 bases at V and 1 base at J, with 13 bases in the middle. The DNA for the CDR3 is TGTGCCTGGAGTGTAGTAGACATGAAATCCTACGAGCAGTACTTC. Residues: CAWSVVDMKSYEQYF.

The genes are TRBV2 and TRBJ2-7; 7 bases agree with TRBD1. The germline CDR1 and CDR2 sequences are SNHLY and FYNNEI. The CDR3 extends over 14 amino acids. The V gene end was trimmed by 10 bases and the J gene end by 1 base; junction bases not matched to a gene: 10. The CDR3 region is CATGRGGFSYEQYF. CDR3 coding DNA: TGTGCCACGGGGAGAGGGGGCTTTTCCTACGAGCAGTACTTC.

The chain employs TRBV7-8 and TRBJ1-5, with a weak D call TRBD1 (5 bases). Looked up from germline, CDR1 is SGHVS and CDR2 is FQNEAQ. The CDR3 has 15 amino acids. V dropped 5 bases and J dropped 6 bases, with 17 bases sitting between them. CDR3 nucleotide sequence: TGTGCCAGCAGCACCAGTGGGCAGGGTCGTCAGCCCCAGCATTTT. It yields the protein CASSTSGQGRQPQHF.

This clone appeared a single time. The chain joins TRBV15 to TRBJ2-1, with a tentative D call TRBD2 (7 bases). The CDR3 covers 16 residues. Germline-derived CDR1 and CDR2 are LNHNV and YYDKDF (reference sequence). V was cut by 0 bases and J by 4 bases, with 13 bases left in between. The CDR3 nucleotides are TGTGCCACCAGCAGAGATCGAGGGGGGGGTTACAATGAGCAGTTCTTC. Its protein product is CATSRDRGGGYNEQFF.

The chain is built from TRBV4-2 and TRBJ2-5; TRBD2 agrees at 7 bases. The CDR3 sequence is 16 residues long. The V gene's germline CDR1 is LGHNA and CDR2 YNFKEQ. With 1 base clipped from V and 5 bases from J, the junction kept 10 bases outside the gene matches. DNA of the CDR3: TGTGCCAGCAGCCAAGTCGGGGGGACCCAAGGGGAGACCCAGTACTTC. Its protein is CASSQVGGTQGETQYF.

V usage is TRBV5-1 and J usage is TRBJ2-3; possible D gene TRBD1, 5 bases. CDR1 is SGHRS, CDR2 YFSETQ, per germline. The CDR3 is 15 amino acids. Trimming shortened V by 0 bases and J by 1 base, and 9 bases separated the two germline ends. The CDR3 loop is CASSLVARGTDTQYF. The CDR3 DNA sequence: TGCGCCAGCAGCTTGGTCGCCAGGGGCACAGATACGCAGTATTTT.